This T cell receptor beta chain stems from a study of CD8+ T cells in alopecia areata. Investigators sorted PBMCs to obtain both CD4+ and CD8+ T cells. Trimming removed 6 bases at V and 8 bases at J, with 16 bases between. Germline CDR1 reads MNHEY; CDR2 reads SVGAGI. This CDR3 is 13 amino acids long. RNA extraction was followed by reverse transcription into cDNA, which acted as the sequencing template. Only in-frame clones appear in the TCRdb table, and some are missing; sequencing was by immunoSEQ multiplex PCR. The sample lists approximately 150,000 clones; around 54% were seen once. The V and J genes are TRBV6-5 and TRBJ1-2; tentative D call: TRBD1 (5 bases). The TCR was taken from a human donor in good health. The sequenced material came from CD4+ T cells sorted from blood. The CDR3 DNA is TGTGCCAGCAGCCCCGGGGGTCTTGGAGGCTACACCTTC. This sequence encodes CASSPGGLGGYTF.